What follows are 32 T cell receptor beta chains derived from one specimen sequenced in a study of T cells in Graves' hyperthyroidism and ophthalmopathy. The source material, RNA transcripts, was used to amplify TCR beta CDR3 regions. The study used the HTBI primer set for a first-round RT-PCR of the TCR CDR3. Via MiXCR, TCRdb re-called the multiplex PCR reads, giving one row per CDR3 protein. The sample carries hundreds of thousands of distinct CDR3 sequences, more than 30% recorded once. The source material was blood. The source of these receptors is a man between 18 and 29 years old with Graves' hyperthyroidism.

The chain recombines TRBV2 with TRBJ1-2, with a tentative D call TRBD1 (5 bases). The CDR3 is 10 residues long. Germline V gene lookup returns CDR1 SNHLY and CDR2 FYNNEI. V gave up 7 bases and J gave up 8 bases, with 8 bases separating them. The CDR3 DNA reads TGTGCCAGCATGGGGGACGGCTACACCTTC. Its translation: CASMGDGYTF.

This clonotype turned up a few times. The V gene is TRBV2, the J gene TRBJ1-1; D remains ambiguous. Trimming stripped 1 base from V and 3 bases from J, with 6 bases between. Germline CDR1 SNHLY, CDR2 FYNNEI. This CDR3 contains 13 residues. The chain's CDR3 is CASSEDTDTEAFF. Here the CDR3 DNA reads TGTGCCAGCAGTGAAGATACAGACACTGAAGCTTTCTTT.

This clonotype was seen only a few times. The J gene is TRBJ2-5, the V gene TRBV7-2; 12 bases are a match to TRBD2. Germline V CDR1 and CDR2: SGHTA, FQGNSA. The CDR3 length is 16 residues. The V segment lost 5 bases and the J segment 2 bases; nucleotides outside the gene matches: 6. The CDR3 DNA sequence: TGTGCCAGCAGCCACGTTCTAGCGGGGGGGCAAGAGACCCAGTACTTC. The encoded protein is CASSHVLAGGQETQYF.

The chain has TRBV5-6 and TRBJ2-7; either TRBD1 or TRBD2 may fit D (5 bases each). Trimming stripped 10 bases from V and 4 bases from J, with 15 bases between. CDR1 and CDR2 (germline): SGHDT, YYEEEE. The CDR3 covers 12 residues. The CDR3 region has the DNA TGTGCCTGGGGAGCAGGGCATTACGAGCAGTACTTC. Translation: CAWGAGHYEQYF.

This clonotype was counted a few times. The V gene is TRBV4-3, the J gene TRBJ1-1, with D perhaps TRBD1 (5 bases). The CDR3 is made up of 16 amino acids. Looked up from germline, CDR1 is LGHNA and CDR2 is YSLEER. V gave up 10 bases and J gave up 3 bases, with 24 bases separating them. CDR3 DNA: TGCGCCACCCTCAAACAGGAGACGGATGGGGACACTGAAGCTTTCTTT. It is translated as CATLKQETDGDTEAFF.

For this clonotype: This may come from a read error, since a much larger clone is one base off. The genes are TRBV7-2 and TRBJ2-2, with D perhaps matching TRBD2 (5 bases). CDR1 is SGHTA, CDR2 FQGNSA, per germline. The CDR3 sequence is 13 residues long. CDR3 nucleotide sequence: TGTGCCAGCAGCCCTCCGTTCACCGGGGAGCCGTTTTTT. Protein: CASSPPFTGEPFF.

This clonotype was seen repeatedly, ten times or more. The J gene is TRBJ1-1, the V gene TRBV2; a possible D gene is TRBD1 (5 bases). Germline V gene sequence: CDR1 SNHLY, CDR2 FYNNEI. This CDR3 has 13 residues. Trimming shortened V by 5 bases and J by 4 bases, and 11 bases separated the two germline ends. CDR3 DNA sequence: TGTGCCAGCAGTCAGGACATGGGCACTGAAGCTTTCTTT. Amino acid sequence: CASSQDMGTEAFF.

The V call is TRBV20-1, the J call TRBJ1-4, with 8 positions matching TRBD1. Germline assignment: CDR1 DFQATT and CDR2 SNEGSKA (reference sequence). V dropped 6 bases and J dropped 8; count of bases not matched to a gene: 17. The CDR3 totals 16 residues. The chain's CDR3 is CSASRGGQGGGEKLFF. The CDR3 bases are TGCAGTGCCAGCAGGGGAGGACAGGGAGGAGGGGAAAAACTGTTTTTT.

This chain uses TRBV7-9 with TRBJ1-3, with 7 nucleotides matching TRBD1. V shed 3 bases, J shed 2 bases, and the junction held 7 bases outside the gene matches. Looked up from germline, CDR1 is SEHNR and CDR2 is FQNEAQ (reference sequence). This CDR3 comprises 16 residues. In DNA form, the CDR3 reads TGTGCCAGCAGCTTGCGACAGGGTCGAGCTGGAAACACCATATATTTT. Its protein product is CASSLRQGRAGNTIYF.

This clonotype turned up a few times. The chain is built from TRBV20-1 and TRBJ2-7; D possibly corresponds to TRBD2 (5 bases). The CDR3 has 16 residues. Germline V lookup: CDR1 DFQATT, CDR2 SNEGSKA (reference sequence). V was shortened by 3 bases and J by 0 bases, with 18 bases between the two germline ends. CDR3: CSARPPLASSSYEQYF. CDR3 nucleotides: TGCAGTGCTAGGCCACCTCTAGCTTCTAGCTCCTACGAGCAGTACTTC.

This clonotype has a single count. V gene TRBV5-1 combines with J gene TRBJ2-2; D is possibly TRBD1 or TRBD2 (5 bases each). V was trimmed by 4 bases and J by 2 bases, leaving 15 bases between them. The CDR3 totals 16 residues. Germline CDR1 SGHRS, CDR2 YFSETQ. The CDR3 sequence: CASSEGTRRNTGELFF. The CDR3 nucleotides are TGCGCCAGCAGCGAGGGGACGAGGAGAAACACCGGGGAGCTGTTTTTT.

There are many counts of this clonotype. The chain combines TRBV7-2 with TRBJ2-7; D is undetermined. Germline V gene sequence: CDR1 SGHTA, CDR2 FQGNSA. The germline V and J ends were trimmed by 3 bases and 3 bases, with 6 bases remaining between them. The CDR3 totals 12 residues. CDR3: CASSFLGYEQYF. DNA for the CDR3: TGTGCCAGCAGCTTTCTAGGCTACGAGCAGTACTTC.

This clonotype occurred a few times. The CDR3 protein is CASSQDNNEKLFF. The CDR3, as DNA: TGTGCCAGCAGCCAAGATAATAATGAAAAACTGTTTTTT. The J gene is TRBJ1-4, the V gene TRBV7-8; D unresolved. Germline V gene lookup returns CDR1 SGHVS and CDR2 FQNEAQ. CDR3 length: 13 residues. The V end was cut by 5 bases, the J end by 4 bases, with 8 bases between.

V usage is TRBV13 and J usage is TRBJ2-5; D unresolved. With 1 base removed from V and 0 bases from J, the gap between germline ends came to 15 bases. Germline V CDR1 and CDR2: PRHDT, FYEKMQ (reference sequence). This CDR3 region has 17 residues. In DNA, the CDR3 is TGTGCCAGCAGCTTAGCAGTCCGAGTTCCGTACCAAGAGACCCAGTACTTC. Translated, it gives CASSLAVRVPYQETQYF. Using reference TRBV13 and TRBJ2-5 for the parts outside the CDR3, the full variable domain is AAGVIQSPRHLIKEKRETATLKCYPIPRHDTVYWYQQGPGQDPQFLISFYEKMQSDKGSIPDRFSAQQFSDYHSELNMSSLELGDSALYFCASSLAVRVPYQETQYFGPGTRLLVL.

The chain uses TRBV11-2 and TRBJ1-5; perhaps TRBD1 as D (5 bases). The germline V gene has CDR1 SGHAT and CDR2 FQNNGV. The CDR3 runs 18 residues. The germline V and J ends were trimmed by 5 bases and 8 bases, with 28 bases remaining between them. The CDR3 loop is CASSPLAVTASIGEPQHF. The DNA for the CDR3 is TGTGCCAGCAGCCCCCTTGCCGTGACAGCCAGCATCGGGGAGCCCCAGCATTTT.

This clonotype was recorded many times. This chain joins TRBV7-3 and TRBJ1-1; weak D call: TRBD1 (5 bases). The ends were cut back, 3 bases at V and 5 bases at J, with 10 bases in the middle. The CDR3 is 13 amino acids. Per the germline V gene, CDR1 is SGHTA and CDR2 is FQGTGA. CDR3 sequence: CASSLGLWTEAFF. Here the CDR3 DNA reads TGTGCCAGCAGCTTGGGACTGTGGACTGAAGCTTTCTTT. Variable domain in full (rest from reference TRBV7-3 and TRBJ1-1): GAGVSQTPSNKVTEKGKYVELRCDPISGHTALYWYRQSLGQGPEFLIYFQGTGAADDSGLPNDRFFAVRPEGSVSTLKIQRTERGDSAVYLCASSLGLWTEAFFGQGTRLTVV.

The chain is built from TRBV2 and TRBJ2-7; D is perhaps TRBD1 (6 bases). Germline V gene data show CDR1 as SNHLY and CDR2 as FYNNEI. Trimming left V 9 bases short and J 0 bases short, with 18 bases between. The CDR3 has 15 amino acids. This CDR3 is CASFENRVSSYEQYF. For the CDR3, the DNA is TGTGCCAGTTTTGAAAACAGGGTCAGCTCCTACGAGCAGTACTTC.

The V gene is TRBV7-3, the J gene TRBJ1-5; D gene unclear. In germline, CDR1 is SGHTA, CDR2 FQGTGA. The germline V and J ends were trimmed by 5 bases and 0 bases, with 20 bases remaining between them. The CDR3 runs to 18 residues. CDR3 protein: CASSQRAGMSYSNQPQHF. The CDR3 nucleotides are TGTGCCAGCAGCCAAAGGGCTGGGATGTCCTATAGCAATCAGCCCCAGCATTTT.

In the case of this clonotype: A read error may explain this, as a much larger clone is one base away. This chain uses TRBV15 with TRBJ2-7; the match to TRBD1 covers 7 bases. Trimming removed 4 bases from V and 9 bases from J; junction bases left unmatched: 12. The length of the CDR3 is 14 residues. Germline V gene sequence: CDR1 LNHNV, CDR2 YYDKDF (reference sequence). Here the CDR3 reads CATSTGQRGNGQYF. The CDR3 DNA follows: TGTGCCACCAGCACGGGACAGAGAGGGAACGGGCAGTACTTC.

This chain connects TRBV29-1 to TRBJ2-5; D is perhaps TRBD2 (6 bases). Trimming cost V 4 bases and J 1 base, with 10 bases left between them. CDR1 and CDR2 from the germline V gene are SQVTM and ANQGSEA. CDR3 length: 13 residues. The chain's CDR3 is CSVVEGLQETQYF. The CDR3 bases are TGCAGCGTTGTGGAGGGACTCCAAGAGACCCAGTACTTC.

This clonotype was counted between two and nine times. The rearrangement uses TRBV20-1 and TRBJ2-7; TRBD1 matches at 7 bases. The CDR3 runs to 14 residues. Unmatched junction bases numbered 12, after V lost 5 bases and J lost 5 bases. Germline CDR1 is DFQATT and CDR2 is SNEGSKA (reference sequence). CDR3 in DNA: TGCAGTGCTCCTACGTGGGGCAGGGGGAACGAGCAGTACTTC. It is translated as CSAPTWGRGNEQYF.

This chain uses TRBV29-1 with TRBJ2-7, with TRBD1 matching 8 bases. The V and J ends lost 8 bases and 0 bases, in that order; junction bases with no gene match: 3. The CDR3 covers 12 residues. Germline CDR1 and CDR2: SQVTM and ANQGSEA. The CDR3 sequence is CSLTGVSYEQYF. In DNA form, the CDR3 reads TGCAGCTTGACAGGGGTCTCCTACGAGCAGTACTTC.

This clonotype was seen a few times. This rearrangement joins TRBV12-3 or TRBV12-4 to TRBJ2-7, with 7 bases matching TRBD2. The CDR3 contains 13 residues. J was trimmed by 5 bases and V by 6 bases; bases with no gene match: 7. This chain's CDR3 is CASRGRALHEQYF. The CDR3 nucleotides are TGTGCCAGCAGAGGGAGGGCCCTTCACGAGCAGTACTTC.

This clonotype was seen ten or more times. The V and J genes are TRBV7-9 and TRBJ1-1; D is unclear. The CDR3 totals 12 residues. Per germline, CDR1 SEHNR and CDR2 FQNEAQ (reference sequence). With 1 base removed from V and 7 bases from J, the gap between germline ends came to 7 bases. The CDR3 is CASSLEHLEAFF. Here the CDR3 DNA reads TGTGCCAGCAGCTTAGAACACCTTGAAGCTTTCTTT.

The V call is TRBV25-1, the J call TRBJ2-7, with D tentatively TRBD1 or TRBD2 (6 bases each). The germline V and J ends were trimmed by 7 bases and 0 bases, with 16 bases remaining between them. CDR3 size: 15 residues. The germline CDR1 and CDR2 sequences are MGHDK and SYGVNS. CDR3 DNA: TGTGCCAGCACGGGACGGGGGCTTCGCTCCTACGAGCAGTACTTC. Protein: CASTGRGLRSYEQYF.

This clonotype was seen a few times. The rearrangement joins TRBV6-1 to TRBJ1-5; TRBD1 aligns across 8 bases. V lost 11 bases and J lost 4; bases outside the gene matches: 10. Per the germline V gene, CDR1 is MNHNS and CDR2 is SASEGT. The CDR3 contains 14 residues. The CDR3 sequence is CAGQDRERNQPQHF. Written as DNA, the CDR3 is TGTGCCGGGCAGGACAGGGAGAGGAATCAGCCCCAGCATTTT.

This clonotype showed up many times. This chain links TRBV15 with TRBJ1-1; 7 bases align to TRBD1. Germline assignment: CDR1 LNHNV and CDR2 YYDKDF (reference sequence). With V trimmed by 8 bases and J by 1 base, 7 bases remained unmatched. The CDR3 length is 14 residues. The DNA for the CDR3 is TGTGCCACCCAAAAGACAGGGACGAACACTGAAGCTTTCTTT. Translating gives CATQKTGTNTEAFF.

This clonotype was seen ten or more times. The CDR3 reads CASSFEGGSYTF. The CDR3 coding sequence is TGTGCCAGCAGCTTCGAGGGAGGGAGCTACACCTTC. The V and J genes are TRBV7-6 and TRBJ1-2, with D uncertain. Trimming left V 3 bases short and J 9 bases short, with 11 bases between. The germline V gene encodes CDR1 SGHVS and CDR2 FNYEAQ. The CDR3 runs to 12 residues.

This clonotype was counted only a few times. The chain is built from TRBV4-3 and TRBJ2-5; TRBD2 agrees at 10 bases. Trimming cost V 2 bases and J 5 bases; bases outside gene matches: 8. This CDR3 contains 16 residues. In germline, CDR1 is LGHNA, CDR2 YSLEER. In nucleotides, the CDR3 is TGCGCCAGCAGCCAACAAAGCGGGAGGGCCGAGGAGACCCAGTACTTC. It specifies CASSQQSGRAEETQYF.

This clonotype was found many times. This chain connects TRBV29-1 to TRBJ1-1; perhaps TRBD1 as D (5 bases). Deletions cut 6 bases from V and 0 bases from J, with 14 bases between. Germline lookup yields CDR1 SQVTM and CDR2 ANQGSEA. This CDR3 is 14 amino acids long. The CDR3 sequence is CSVTYGQMNTEAFF. The CDR3 nucleotides are TGCAGCGTGACCTACGGACAAATGAACACTGAAGCTTTCTTT.

Many counts were recorded for this clonotype. The chain joins TRBV6-6 to TRBJ1-2; D ambiguous. Trimming took off 5 bases at V and 6 bases at J, with 13 bases between the two ends. The CDR3 covers 13 residues. Germline CDR1 MNHNY, CDR2 SVGAGI (reference sequence). The CDR3 sequence: CASSPGYYHGYTF. CDR3 nucleotides: TGTGCCAGCAGTCCCGGGTACTATCATGGCTACACCTTC.

This clonotype was detected a few times. The rearrangement joins TRBV7-9 to TRBJ1-3; D call uncertain. Germline V gene sequence: CDR1 SEHNR, CDR2 FQNEAQ (reference sequence). The germline V and J ends were trimmed by 2 bases and 4 bases, with 12 bases remaining between them. The CDR3 has 15 residues. CDR3 residues: CASSLLKRAGNTIYF. DNA for the CDR3: TGTGCCAGCAGCTTATTAAAGAGAGCAGGAAACACCATATATTTT.